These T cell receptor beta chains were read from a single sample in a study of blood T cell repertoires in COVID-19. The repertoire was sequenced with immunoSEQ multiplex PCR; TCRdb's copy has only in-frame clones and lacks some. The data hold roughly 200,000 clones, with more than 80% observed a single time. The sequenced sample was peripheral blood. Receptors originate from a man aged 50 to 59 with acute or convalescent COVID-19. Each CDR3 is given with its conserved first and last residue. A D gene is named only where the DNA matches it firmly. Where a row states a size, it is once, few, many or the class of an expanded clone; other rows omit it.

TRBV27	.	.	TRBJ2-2	CASGPVTGVIGELFF	TGTGCCAGCGGACCCGTTACGGGAGTGATCGGGGAGCTGTTTTTT
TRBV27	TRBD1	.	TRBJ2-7	CASSFDGQGRYEQYF	TGTGCCAGCAGTTTCGACGGACAGGGGCGGTACGAGCAGTACTTC
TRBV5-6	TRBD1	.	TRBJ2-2	CASSLMDRASYTGELFF	TGTGCCAGCAGCTTGATGGACAGGGCCTCTTACACCGGGGAGCTGTTTTTT
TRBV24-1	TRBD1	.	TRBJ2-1	CATSDLGTGYNEQFF	TGTGCCACCAGTGATTTGGGGACAGGGTACAATGAGCAGTTCTTC
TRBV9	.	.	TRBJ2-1	CASSEGGSYNEQFF	TGTGCCAGCAGCGAAGGAGGCTCCTACAATGAGCAGTTCTTC
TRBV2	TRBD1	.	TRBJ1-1	CASSEGQLRAEAFF	TGTGCCAGCAGTGAGGGACAGTTAAGGGCTGAAGCTTTCTTT
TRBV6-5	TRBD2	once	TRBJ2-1	CASSDQRGGYNEQFF	TGTGCCAGCAGCGATCAACGGGGGGGGTACAATGAGCAGTTCTTC
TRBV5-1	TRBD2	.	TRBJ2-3	CASSLASGGATDTQYF	TGCGCCAGCAGCTTGGCTAGCGGGGGGGCAACAGATACGCAGTATTTT
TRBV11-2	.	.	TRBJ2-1	CASSLLGQGGWNEQFF	TGTGCCAGCAGCCTGCTGGGGCAGGGGGGATGGAATGAGCAGTTCTTC
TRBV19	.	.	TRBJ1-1	CASSFPWSESEAFF	TGTGCCAGTAGTTTCCCGTGGAGTGAGTCTGAAGCTTTCTTT
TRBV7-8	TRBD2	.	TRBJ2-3	CASSSQIPGLAGEVDTQYF	TGTGCCAGCAGCTCACAAATTCCGGGACTAGCGGGAGAGGTTGATACGCAGTATTTT
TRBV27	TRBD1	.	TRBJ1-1	CASRLDTGGAGNTEAFF	TGTGCCAGCCGCTTAGATACAGGGGGGGCGGGGAACACTGAAGCTTTCTTT
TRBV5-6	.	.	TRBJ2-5	CASSLVTGPGQETQYF	TGTGCCAGCAGCTTGGTTACAGGGCCAGGCCAAGAGACCCAGTACTTC
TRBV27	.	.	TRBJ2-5	CASSFGRAGETQYF	TGTGCCAGCAGTTTTGGCAGGGCGGGGGAGACCCAGTACTTC
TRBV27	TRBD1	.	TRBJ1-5	CASSPPDRANQPQHF	TGTGCCAGCAGTCCCCCGGACAGGGCCAATCAGCCCCAGCATTTT
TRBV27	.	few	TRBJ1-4	CASSVGQINEKLFF	TGTGCCAGCAGTGTGGGCCAGATTAATGAAAAACTGTTTTTT
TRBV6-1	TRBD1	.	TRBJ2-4	CASSTRDSSVQYF	TGTGCCAGCAGTACCCGGGACAGCTCCGTTCAGTACTTC
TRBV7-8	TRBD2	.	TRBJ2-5	CASSSPTLAGAQYF	TGTGCCAGCAGCTCGCCTACCCTAGCGGGAGCCCAGTACTTC
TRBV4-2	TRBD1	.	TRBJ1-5	CASSHDPGQGNQPQHF	TGTGCCAGCAGCCACGACCCGGGACAGGGTAATCAGCCCCAGCATTTT
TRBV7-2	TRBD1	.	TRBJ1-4	CASSLSGTGLANEKLFF	TGTGCCAGCAGCCTTTCCGGGACAGGGCTAGCTAATGAAAAACTGTTTTTT
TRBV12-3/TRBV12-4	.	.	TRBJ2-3	CASNTQGMDTQYF	TGTGCCAGCAATACACAGGGAATGGATACGCAGTATTTT
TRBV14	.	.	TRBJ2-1	CASSPQAHGEQFF	TGTGCCAGCAGCCCGCAGGCTCATGGGGAGCAGTTCTTC
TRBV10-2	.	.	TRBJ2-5	CASSESVMETQYF	TGCGCCAGCAGTGAGTCCGTTATGGAGACCCAGTACTTC
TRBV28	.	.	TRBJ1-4	CASSIPGDRANEKLFF	TGTGCCAGCAGTATCCCAGGGGATAGGGCTAATGAAAAACTGTTTTTT
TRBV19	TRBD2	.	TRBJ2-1	CASSLGLAGGYNEQFF	TGTGCCAGTAGCTTGGGACTAGCGGGAGGCTACAATGAGCAGTTCTTC
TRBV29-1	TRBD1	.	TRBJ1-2	CSVRTGGGDGYTF	TGCAGCGTTCGTACAGGGGGCGGGGATGGCTACACCTTC
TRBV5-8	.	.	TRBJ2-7	CASNSFSSFSYEQYF	TGTGCCAGCAACAGCTTCTCTTCGTTCTCCTACGAGCAGTACTTC
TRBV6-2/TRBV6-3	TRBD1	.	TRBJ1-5	CASSYTTGGRRSNQPQHF	TGTGCCAGCAGTTACACCACAGGGGGCAGAAGGAGCAATCAGCCCCAGCATTTT
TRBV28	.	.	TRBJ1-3	CASSLSGRGGNTIYF	TGTGCCAGCAGTTTATCAGGCAGGGGCGGAAACACCATATATTTT
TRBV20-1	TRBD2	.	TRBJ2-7	CSASKGLLGLEQYF	TGCAGTGCTAGTAAGGGACTACTGGGTTTAGAGCAGTACTTC
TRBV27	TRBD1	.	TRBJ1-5	CASRERGTGIYSNQPQHF	TGTGCCAGCAGAGAGCGGGGGACAGGGATCTATAGCAATCAGCCCCAGCATTTT
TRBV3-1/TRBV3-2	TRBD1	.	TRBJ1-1	CASSLTQGADTEAFF	TGTGCCAGCAGCCTTACTCAGGGGGCGGACACTGAAGCTTTCTTT
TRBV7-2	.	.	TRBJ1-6	CASSSHRDQANNSPLHF	TGTGCCAGCAGCTCGCACAGGGACCAAGCCAATAATTCACCCCTCCACTTT
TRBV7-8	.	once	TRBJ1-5	CASSLGTANNQPQHF	TGTGCCAGCAGCTTAGGGACAGCAAACAATCAGCCCCAGCATTTT
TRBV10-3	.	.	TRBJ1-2	CATNDRTRANYGYTF	TGTGCCACCAACGACAGGACCCGAGCTAACTATGGCTACACCTTC
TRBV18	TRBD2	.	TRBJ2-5	CASSPPASGQETQYF	TGTGCCAGCTCACCTCCCGCTAGCGGCCAAGAGACCCAGTACTTC
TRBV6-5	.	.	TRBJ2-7	CASSQFTTSYGEQYF	TGTGCCAGCAGTCAATTCACCACCTCCTATGGCGAGCAGTACTTC
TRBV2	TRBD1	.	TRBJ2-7	CASESGGNSYEQYF	TGTGCCAGCGAGTCAGGGGGCAACTCCTACGAGCAGTACTTC
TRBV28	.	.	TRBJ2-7	CASSLVEAPYEQYF	TGTGCCAGCAGTTTAGTTGAGGCTCCCTACGAGCAGTACTTC
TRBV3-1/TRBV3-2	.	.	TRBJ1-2	CATGQSYGYTF	TGTGCCACTGGACAGTCCTATGGCTACACCTTC
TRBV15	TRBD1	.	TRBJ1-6	CATSRDWHVPIRGQVDSPLHF	TGTGCCACCAGCAGAGATTGGCACGTACCAATCAGGGGACAGGTAGATTCACCCCTCCACTTT
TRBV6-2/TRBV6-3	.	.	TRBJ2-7	CASSLSGGAYEQYF	TGTGCCAGCAGTTTAAGTGGAGGGGCATACGAGCAGTACTTC
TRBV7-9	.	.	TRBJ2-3	CASSLGQFSSTDTQYF	TGTGCCAGCAGCTTAGGGCAGTTTTCTAGCACAGATACGCAGTATTTT
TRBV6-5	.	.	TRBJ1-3	CASRPGGAPGNTIYF	TGTGCCAGCAGACCAGGAGGGGCGCCTGGGAACACCATATATTTT
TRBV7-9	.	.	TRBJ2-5	CASSFGTIQETQYF	TGTGCCAGCAGCTTCGGGACAATTCAAGAGACCCAGTACTTC
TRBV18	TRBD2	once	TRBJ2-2	CASSPPVSGGTTGELFF	TGTGCCAGCTCACCACCGGTCAGCGGGGGAACCACCGGGGAGCTGTTTTTT
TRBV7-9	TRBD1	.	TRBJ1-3	CASSYTGAGNTIYF	TGTGCCAGCAGTTATACAGGGGCTGGAAACACCATATATTTT
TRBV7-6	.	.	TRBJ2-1	CASSLLATPYNEQFF	TGTGCCAGCAGCTTGTTGGCGACACCCTACAATGAGCAGTTCTTC
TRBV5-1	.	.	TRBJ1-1	CASSRTRGFGDTEAFF	TGCGCCAGCAGCAGGACAAGGGGGTTTGGAGACACTGAAGCTTTCTTT
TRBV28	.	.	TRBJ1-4	CATQGGEKLFF	TGTGCCACCCAGGGAGGGGAAAAACTGTTTTTT
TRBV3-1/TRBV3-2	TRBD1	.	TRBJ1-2	CASSKGTGDYYGYTF	TGTGCCAGCAGCAAAGGAACAGGGGACTACTATGGCTACACCTTC
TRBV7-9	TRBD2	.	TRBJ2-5	CASSPFTGTSGRNRETQYF	TGTGCCAGCAGCCCCTTCACCGGGACTAGCGGGAGGAATAGGGAGACCCAGTACTTC
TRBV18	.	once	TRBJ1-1	CASSNQENTEAFF	TGTGCCAGCTCCAATCAGGAGAACACTGAAGCTTTCTTT
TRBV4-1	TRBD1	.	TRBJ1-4	CASSQDNRGRKDEKLFF	TGCGCCAGCAGCCAAGATAACAGGGGGCGTAAGGATGAAAAACTGTTTTTT
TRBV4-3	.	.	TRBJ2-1	CASSPASSYNEQFF	TGCGCCAGCAGCCCCGCGAGCTCCTACAATGAGCAGTTCTTC
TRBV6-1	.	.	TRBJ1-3	CASRDSSGNTIYF	TGTGCCAGCAGGGACAGCTCTGGAAACACCATATATTTT
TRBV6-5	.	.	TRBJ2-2	CAWGPDNTGELFF	TGTGCCTGGGGGCCTGACAACACCGGGGAGCTGTTTTTT
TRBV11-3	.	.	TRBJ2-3	CASSPGGTPDTQYF	TGTGCCAGCAGCCCTGGGGGGACCCCAGATACGCAGTATTTT
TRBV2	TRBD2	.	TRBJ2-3	CASSAGGLNTQYF	TGTGCCAGCAGCGCGGGGGGGTTAAATACGCAGTATTTT
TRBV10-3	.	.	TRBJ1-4	CAISDGGGGEKLFF	TGTGCCATCAGTGACGGGGGGGGTGGTGAAAAACTGTTTTTT